One sample yielded the 13 T cell receptor beta chains listed below, sequenced in a study of identical twins. Via MiXCR, TCRdb re-called the 5' RACE reads, giving one row per CDR3 protein. The profile shows some 690,000 distinct CDR3 sequences, about 20% of them singletons. This sample was also put to use in a study of T cells expressing NK-cell markers.

Sequencing was performed on PBMCs. Every receptor here comes from a young woman in good health.

There are many counts of this clonotype. V and J are TRBV20-1 and TRBJ2-7, with D possibly TRBD1 on 5 matching bases. Germline CDR1 and CDR2: DFQATT and SNEGSKA (reference sequence). With 0 bases removed from V and 3 bases from J, the gap between germline ends came to 12 bases. The CDR3 runs to 14 residues. CDR3 sequence reads: CSARDPDRYYEQYF. CDR3 DNA sequence: TGCAGTGCTAGAGATCCCGACAGATACTACGAGCAGTACTTC.

V gene TRBV11-2 combines with J gene TRBJ2-7; the D gene is possibly TRBD2 (6 bases). The CDR3 extends over 15 amino acids. The germline CDR1 and CDR2 sequences are SGHAT and FQNNGV. Trimming removed 4 bases at V and 4 bases at J, with 17 bases between. CDR3 nucleotide sequence: TGTGCCAGCAGCTACACTTCGGGGGTGGGTTACGAGCAGTACTTC. Its protein product is CASSYTSGVGYEQYF. The whole variable domain, filled in from reference TRBV11-2 and TRBJ2-7, reads EAGVAQSPRYKIIEKRQSVAFWCNPISGHATLYWYQQILGQGPKLLIQFQNNGVVDDSQLPKDRFSAERLKGVDSTLKIQPAKLEDSAVYLCASSYTSGVGYEQYFGPGTRLTVT.

This clonotype was detected a few times. This chain uses TRBV7-9 with TRBJ2-1; D ambiguous. The V end lost 5 bases, the J end lost 0 bases, and 11 bases lay between the germline ends. The CDR3 is 15 residues long. Germline assignment: CDR1 SEHNR and CDR2 FQNEAQ (reference sequence). CDR3 residues: CASSPYQTSYNEQFF. The CDR3 DNA is TGTGCCAGCAGCCCTTACCAAACCTCCTACAATGAGCAGTTCTTC.

This clonotype has only a few counts. V gene TRBV20-1 combines with J gene TRBJ1-2, with unresolved D. V shed 0 bases and J shed 8 bases, with 10 bases lying between them. CDR1 and CDR2 (germline): DFQATT, SNEGSKA (reference sequence). There are 12 residues in the CDR3. The CDR3 nucleotides read TGCAGTGCTAGAGATCGGCAGAAAGGCTACACCTTC. This sequence encodes CSARDRQKGYTF.

This chain uses TRBV27 with TRBJ1-6, with TRBD1 matching 9 bases. The J segment lost 9 bases and the V segment lost 9 bases, leaving 6 bases of the junction unmatched. The CDR3 length is 13 residues. The germline CDR1 and CDR2 sequences are MNHEY and SMNVEV (reference sequence). For the CDR3, the DNA is TGTGCCAGTGGACAGGGGTTAACTTCACCCCTCCACTTT. Encoded protein: CASGQGLTSPLHF.

This clonotype occurred a few times. This rearrangement joins TRBV5-1 to TRBJ2-1; D is ambiguous. From germline, CDR1 is SGHRS and CDR2 YFSETQ. The CDR3 is 13 residues long. Trimming pared 2 bases from V and 13 bases from J, leaving 16 bases between. The CDR3 DNA reads TGCGCCAGCAGCTTTGACGGGCAACAGACCCAGTTCTTC. It yields the protein CASSFDGQQTQFF.

There are many counts of this clonotype. J is TRBJ2-3 and V is TRBV9, with a possible D match to TRBD2 (6 bases). This CDR3 has 17 residues. Trimming shortened V by 6 bases and J by 0 bases, and 20 bases separated the two germline ends. CDR1 and CDR2 (germline): SGDLS, YYNGEE. The DNA for the CDR3 is TGTGCCAGCAATACCCTCGGGAGTAGCGTCAGCACAGATACGCAGTATTTT. It encodes CASNTLGSSVSTDTQYF.

This clonotype was recorded a few times. The DNA for the CDR3 is TGCAGTGCCGTTAGCGGGAGGAACAATGAGCAGTTCTTC. Its translation is CSAVSGRNNEQFF. J is TRBJ2-1 and V is TRBV20-1, with 10 bases aligning to TRBD2. The germline V gene has CDR1 DFQATT and CDR2 SNEGSKA (reference sequence). V was pared by 6 bases and J by 5 bases, with 4 bases of the junction left unmatched. The CDR3 spans 13 residues.

This clonotype has more than one count but fewer than ten. The rearrangement links TRBV20-1 to TRBJ1-2; TRBD1 might be the D (6 bases). Trimming removed 3 bases at V and 2 bases at J, with 16 bases between. The CDR3 has 15 residues. The V gene's germline CDR1 is DFQATT and CDR2 SNEGSKA (reference sequence). CDR3 protein: CSASDNRGSNYGYTF. The DNA for the CDR3 is TGCAGTGCTAGCGACAATAGGGGGTCGAACTATGGCTACACCTTC.

This clonotype appeared a single time. The chain uses TRBV11-2 and TRBJ2-7; tentatively, D is TRBD2 (5 bases). In germline, CDR1 is SGHAT, CDR2 FQNNGV. Trimming removed 0 bases at V and 3 bases at J, with 12 bases between. The CDR3 is made up of 15 amino acids. The DNA for the CDR3 is TGTGCCAGCAGCTTAGAGCGGGCCCCCTTCTACGAGCAGTACTTC. It encodes CASSLERAPFYEQYF.

The rearrangement joins TRBV7-2 to TRBJ2-1; D is ambiguous. The germline V gene has CDR1 SGHTA and CDR2 FQGNSA. V lost 4 bases and J lost 10, with 14 bases in between. This CDR3 has 13 residues. In DNA form, the CDR3 reads TGTGCCAGCAGCTGGTCCAATTACAGAGAGCAGTTCTTC. Translation gives CASSWSNYREQFF.

The rearrangement links TRBV9 to TRBJ1-3; D gene unclear. Germline CDR1 SGDLS, CDR2 YYNGEE. The CDR3 runs to 15 residues. The germline V and J ends were trimmed by 5 bases and 5 bases, with 17 bases remaining between them. The chain's CDR3 is CASSANTWVRNTIYF. The CDR3 nucleotides are TGTGCCAGCAGTGCCAATACATGGGTTCGAAACACCATATATTTT. The variable domain in full, completed from reference TRBV9 and TRBJ1-3, reads DSGVTQTPKHLITATGQRVTLRCSPRSGDLSVYWYQQSLDQGLQFLIQYYNGEERAKGNILERFSAQQFPDLHSELNLSSLELGDSALYFCASSANTWVRNTIYFGEGSWLTVV.

This clonotype was recorded a few times. The CDR3 here is CASRVLYEQYF. CDR3 bases: TGTGCCAGCAGGGTACTCTACGAGCAGTACTTC. The chain has TRBV21-1 and TRBJ2-7. TRBV21-1 is a known pseudogene. This CDR3 region has 11 residues.